This TCR beta chain was identified in a study of shared clonotypes between healthy human individuals. About the study: With ages of 18 to 49, the donors were a couple of women and a few men.

The CDR3 runs to 15 residues. The germline CDR1 and CDR2 sequences are LGHNT and FRNRAP. Trimming stripped 2 bases from V and 3 bases from J, with 14 bases between. All the donors were Caucasian adults who lived in Nashville, Tennessee. TCRdb's table, derived via immunoSEQ multiplex PCR, lists solely in-frame clones and lacks some. The data show over a million clones, 70% to 80% seen once. This TCR was sampled from a man between 18 and 35 years old in good health. The chain uses TRBV12-5 and TRBJ2-7; maybe TRBD2 (6 bases). Input material: memory CD4+ T cells sorted from blood. Specified subset: CD45RA-negative fraction. For the CDR3, the DNA is TGTGCTAGTGGTTTGTCGACGACTAGTAGCTACGAGCAGTACTTC. This gives the protein CASGLSTTSSYEQYF.